This T cell receptor beta chain was identified in a study of long-term antiretroviral therapy in people with HIV. Trimming cost V 4 bases and J 6 bases, with 13 bases left between them. The CDR3 runs to 13 residues. Germline V gene data show CDR1 as MNHEY and CDR2 as SMNVEV (reference sequence). Assay version v3.0 of immunoSEQ was used, and it was run at survey level. Method: immunoSEQ multiplex PCR; TCRdb's copy keeps in-frame clones and lacks some. The data hold approximately 15,000 clones, with 88% observed a single time. For this clone: Its antigen remains unidentified.

Study findings and constraints: ART adherence, viral resistance and therapy changes were undocumented.

The sample here was unsorted PBMCs, taken 6.9 years after starting antiretroviral therapy. This clonotype originated in a man aged 45 to 65 with HIV. The chain carries TRBV27 and TRBJ2-7; either TRBD1 or TRBD2 may supply D (5 bases each). Written as DNA, the CDR3 is TGTGCCAGCAGTTCGGGGCGCTGGGGCGAGCAGTACTTC. This encodes CASSSGRWGEQYF.